This passage covers 27 T cell receptor beta chains from one sample sequenced in a study of blood T cell repertoires in COVID-19. Using immunoSEQ multiplex PCR, the repertoire was profiled, and TCRdb retains in-frame clones only, with some absent. Of more than 400,000 clones listed, approximately 83% are singletons. What was sequenced was peripheral blood. These receptors were obtained from a human donor in a cohort sampled during active COVID-19.

The rearrangement uses TRBV6-2 or TRBV6-3 and TRBJ2-2, with TRBD1 matching over 9 bases. In germline, CDR1 is MNHEY, CDR2 SVGEGT. The ends lost 5 bases at V and 5 bases at J; junction bases unmatched: 6. The CDR3 loop spans 15 amino acids. DNA of the CDR3: TGTGCCAGCAGTACCGGGACAGGGTCAACCGGGGAGCTGTTTTTT. Its translation: CASSTGTGSTGELFF.

The J gene is TRBJ1-1, the V gene TRBV30; D may be TRBD1 (5 bases). The germline V gene has CDR1 GTSNPN and CDR2 SVGIG (reference sequence). V lost 5 bases to trimming and J lost 6 bases, with 16 bases between them. The length of the CDR3 is 13 residues. The CDR3 nucleotides are TGTGCCTGGTTTGACAGAGCCGACGCTGAAGCTTTCTTT. As protein: CAWFDRADAEAFF.

The chain combines TRBV7-6 with TRBJ2-7; 7 nucleotides agree with TRBD1. With V trimmed by 3 bases and J by 2 bases, 7 bases remained unmatched. The CDR3 has 15 amino acids. Germline V gene lookup returns CDR1 SGHVS and CDR2 FNYEAQ. This CDR3 reads CASSFDTGETYEQYF. Here the CDR3 DNA reads TGTGCCAGCAGCTTTGACACAGGGGAAACCTACGAGCAGTACTTC.

V gene TRBV18 combines with J gene TRBJ2-2; D uncertain. CDR1 and CDR2 from the germline V gene are KGHSH and LQKENI. This CDR3 region has 14 residues. Trimming stripped 3 bases from V and 0 bases from J, with 5 bases between. CDR3 region: CASSPVANTGELFF. DNA of the CDR3: TGTGCCAGCTCACCCGTAGCGAACACCGGGGAGCTGTTTTTT.

This clone appeared once. The V and J genes are TRBV7-8 and TRBJ2-1; D gene ambiguous. The V gene lost 1 base and the J gene lost 8 bases, with 6 bases spanning the gap. This CDR3 is 12 amino acids long. Germline CDR1 reads SGHVS; CDR2 reads FQNEAQ. The chain's CDR3 is CASSLVFYEQFF. The DNA of the CDR3 is TGTGCCAGCAGCTTAGTATTTTATGAGCAGTTCTTC. The full variable domain, with the rest looked up from reference TRBV7-8 and TRBJ2-1, is GAGVSQSPRYKVAKRGQDVALRCDPISGHVSLFWYQQALGQGPEFLTYFQNEAQLDKSGLPSDRFFAERPEGSVSTLKIQRTQQEDSAVYLCASSLVFYEQFFGPGTRLTVL.

The chain employs TRBV6-6 and TRBJ2-4, with TRBD1 matching 7 bases. The CDR3 totals 15 residues. CDR1 is MNHNY, CDR2 SVGAGI, per germline (reference sequence). Trimming took 6 bases from V and 1 from J; bases not matched to a gene: 6. The CDR3 DNA sequence: TGTGCCAGCAGGTCCGGGACAGTTGCCAAAAACATTCAGTACTTC. This gives the protein CASRSGTVAKNIQYF.

The J gene is TRBJ1-1, the V gene TRBV6-5; 7 bases are shared with TRBD1. V lost 6 bases, J lost 7 bases, and 11 bases stayed unmatched. This CDR3 spans 14 amino acids. Germline V gene data show CDR1 as MNHEY and CDR2 as SVGAGI. In DNA, the CDR3 is TGTGCCAGCAGAGGCGGGACAGCACCTCTTGAAGCTTTCTTT. Translated: CASRGGTAPLEAFF.

This clone has a handful of counts. CDR3 amino acids: CAAHRRLGPGSEEQYF. The CDR3 DNA reads TGTGCCGCCCACCGCCGCTTGGGGCCAGGGTCGGAAGAGCAGTACTTC. This rearrangement joins TRBV30 to TRBJ2-7, with D possibly being TRBD1 (5 bases). The CDR3 is 16 amino acids. The V gene's germline CDR1 is GTSNPN and CDR2 SVGIG (reference sequence). Trimming removed 8 bases from V and 7 bases from J, with 30 bases in between.

The chain recombines TRBV27 with TRBJ1-2, with 8 nucleotides matching TRBD1. The V gene end was trimmed by 5 bases and the J gene end by 4 bases; junction bases not matched to a gene: 9. Germline V gene sequence: CDR1 MNHEY, CDR2 SMNVEV (reference sequence). The CDR3 contains 15 residues. DNA of the CDR3: TGTGCCAGCAGTGCCCGGACAGGGACGGGCTATGGCTACACCTTC. This gives the protein CASSARTGTGYGYTF.

The chain couples TRBV19 to TRBJ2-5; the match to TRBD2 covers 11 bases. The V gene's germline CDR1 is LNHDA and CDR2 SQIVND (reference sequence). Trimming took 10 bases from V and 1 from J; bases not matched to a gene: 8. The CDR3 spans 15 residues. In DNA form, the CDR3 reads TGTGCCACGAGCGAGACTAGCGGGGTCCAAGAGACCCAGTACTTC. The encoded protein is CATSETSGVQETQYF.

The CDR3 DNA follows: TGTGCCAGCAGCACACAGGGCTACTCACCCCTCCACTTT. It encodes CASSTQGYSPLHF. This chain uses TRBV7-2 with TRBJ1-6, with D possibly being TRBD1 (6 bases). The ends were cut back, 5 bases at V and 10 bases at J, with 12 bases in the middle. The CDR3 contains 13 residues. Germline CDR1 is SGHTA and CDR2 is FQGNSA.

This sequence joins TRBV7-6 and TRBJ2-1, with 10 positions matching TRBD2. The V gene's germline CDR1 is SGHVS and CDR2 FNYEAQ. J lost 1 base, V lost 0 bases, and 6 bases had no gene match. The CDR3 contains 18 residues. This CDR3 is CASSLAASGRSSYNEQFF. The CDR3 DNA is TGTGCCAGCAGCTTAGCCGCTAGCGGGAGATCGTCCTACAATGAGCAGTTCTTC.

The rearrangement links TRBV24-1 to TRBJ1-5; no reliable D call. The CDR3 spans 15 residues. Germline V lookup: CDR1 KGHDR, CDR2 SFDVKD. V was cut by 2 bases and J by 4 bases, with 11 bases left in between. CDR3 in amino acids: CATSDSRGGNQPQHF. As DNA, the CDR3 is TGTGCCACCAGTGATTCCCGCGGAGGAAATCAGCCCCAGCATTTT.

This clone showed up just once. The V gene is TRBV10-3, the J gene TRBJ1-2, with 10 bases lining up with TRBD1. The V gene end was trimmed by 6 bases and the J gene end by 1 base; junction bases not matched to a gene: 5. The CDR3 covers 15 residues. Looked up from germline, CDR1 is ENHRY and CDR2 is SYGVKD. CDR3 nucleotide sequence: TGTGCCATCAGCCCGGGACAGGGGTATAACTATGGCTACACCTTC. Protein sequence: CAISPGQGYNYGYTF.

This clone was seen a handful of times. V is TRBV5-1 and J is TRBJ1-1; perhaps TRBD1 as D (5 bases). Per germline, CDR1 SGHRS and CDR2 YFSETQ. Trimming left V 7 bases short and J 2 bases short, with 12 bases between. The CDR3 has 13 residues. CDR3 sequence reads: CASSWGVNTEAFF. CDR3 in DNA: TGCGCCAGCTCTTGGGGGGTAAACACTGAAGCTTTCTTT.

The chain carries TRBV7-9 and TRBJ2-7; TRBD2 matches 10 bases. This CDR3 region has 16 residues. J lost 2 bases, V lost 2 bases, and 6 bases had no gene match. Germline values: CDR1 SEHNR, CDR2 FQNEAQ (reference sequence). The CDR3 nucleotides are TGTGCCAGCAGCTTACGCGCTAGCGGGAGACCCTACGAGCAGTACTTC. It translates to CASSLRASGRPYEQYF.

In this sample, this clone turned up once. One end of the junction is discordant with germline, which a read error may explain. The rearrangement uses TRBV14 and TRBJ1-2; 8 bases are shared with TRBD1. CDR1 and CDR2 (germline): SGHDN, FVKESK. The CDR3 is made up of 14 amino acids. The CDR3 DNA follows: TGTGCCAGCAGCCAAGATTGGACAGGGCAGGTGGCCCACTTC. Its protein is CASSQDWTGQVAHF.

The chain couples TRBV29-1 to TRBJ2-2; the D is unclear. The CDR3 has 11 residues. Between the trimmed V and J ends, which lost 8 bases and 6 bases, there was a span of 10 bases. Germline CDR1 and CDR2: SQVTM and ANQGSEA. CDR3 coding DNA: TGCAGCTCCTTGGCAGCCGGGGAGCTGTTTTTT. It translates to CSSLAAGELFF.

This clone was detected only once. The chain employs TRBV6-1 and TRBJ2-5, with 9 bases lining up with TRBD2. V gave up 2 bases and J gave up 5 bases; unmatched junction bases: 9. Germline CDR1 reads MNHNS; CDR2 reads SASEGT. There are 16 residues in the CDR3. CDR3 region: CASSESLGGRGETQYF. In DNA form, the CDR3 reads TGTGCCAGCAGTGAATCCCTCGGCGGGAGGGGGGAGACCCAGTACTTC.

The rearrangement joins TRBV7-9 to TRBJ2-7, with TRBD1 as a possible D gene (5 bases). The CDR3 spans 14 residues. V was cut by 4 bases and J by 1 base, with 11 bases left in between. CDR1 and CDR2 from the germline V gene are SEHNR and FQNEAQ (reference sequence). As DNA, the CDR3 is TGTGCCAGCAGCTCCAGACAGCCATCCTACGAGCAGTACTTC. Its translation: CASSSRQPSYEQYF.

The chain uses TRBV19 and TRBJ2-7, with a weak D call TRBD1 (6 bases). Germline CDR1 LNHDA, CDR2 SQIVND (reference sequence). CDR3 length equals 13 residues. Between the trimmed V and J ends, which lost 6 bases and 5 bases, there was a span of 14 bases. The CDR3 coding sequence is TGTGCCAGTAGCCTCGACAGGTTCAACGAGCAGTACTTC. This gives the protein CASSLDRFNEQYF.

The chain is built from TRBV19 and TRBJ1-1; the match to TRBD1 covers 12 bases. Germline CDR1 reads LNHDA; CDR2 reads SQIVND (reference sequence). CDR3 length: 18 residues. Unmatched junction bases numbered 13, after V lost 5 bases and J lost 3 bases. The CDR3 DNA reads as TGTGCCAGTAGTTTAACGAGGGGGACAGGGGGCATTTACACTGAAGCTTTCTTT. Translation: CASSLTRGTGGIYTEAFF.

The genes are TRBV6-5 and TRBJ1-5; D is ambiguous. V gave up 6 bases and J gave up 7 bases, with 16 bases separating them. The CDR3 covers 14 residues. The germline V gene encodes CDR1 MNHEY and CDR2 SVGAGI. In DNA form, the CDR3 reads TGTGCCAGCAGGTACGCGGGAACGGGACAGCCCCAGCATTTT. This sequence encodes CASRYAGTGQPQHF.

V gene TRBV28 combines with J gene TRBJ2-1; D not resolved. V lost 2 bases, J lost 9 bases, and 14 bases lay in between. In germline, CDR1 is MDHEN, CDR2 SYDVKM. The CDR3 extends over 14 amino acids. CDR3 DNA: TGTGCCAGCAGTTTACACATACAATCCGCTGAGCAGTTCTTC. It specifies CASSLHIQSAEQFF. The full variable domain, with the rest looked up from reference TRBV28 and TRBJ2-1, is DVKVTQSSRYLVKRTGEKVFLECVQDMDHENMFWYRQDPGLGLRLIYFSYDVKMKEKGDIPEGYSVSREKKERFSLILESASTNQTSMYLCASSLHIQSAEQFFGPGTRLTVL.

The chain combines TRBV28 with TRBJ1-1; 9 positions agree with TRBD1. CDR3 length: 16 amino acids. V lost 7 bases, J lost 1 base, and 10 bases stayed unmatched. Per the germline V gene, CDR1 is MDHEN and CDR2 is SYDVKM. CDR3 loop: CASIVFPGQGNTEAFF. As DNA, the CDR3 is TGTGCCAGCATTGTCTTCCCGGGACAGGGGAACACTGAAGCTTTCTTT. The variable domain in full, completed from reference TRBV28 and TRBJ1-1, reads DVKVTQSSRYLVKRTGEKVFLECVQDMDHENMFWYRQDPGLGLRLIYFSYDVKMKEKGDIPEGYSVSREKKERFSLILESASTNQTSMYLCASIVFPGQGNTEAFFGQGTRLTVV.

V is TRBV6-6 and J is TRBJ1-5; D perhaps matches TRBD1 (5 bases). This CDR3 is 14 amino acids long. Trimming left V 8 bases short and J 6 bases short, with 17 bases between. From germline, CDR1 is MNHNY and CDR2 SVGAGI (reference sequence). CDR3: CASSRDGEVQPQHF. The CDR3 coding sequence is TGTGCCAGCTCGCGGGACGGGGAAGTTCAGCCCCAGCATTTT.

The chain links TRBV28 to TRBJ1-5; D uncertain. This CDR3 region has 12 residues. V lost 3 bases to trimming and J lost 8 bases, with 8 bases between them. The germline gives CDR1 MDHEN, CDR2 SYDVKM. The CDR3 here is CASSLTGKPQHF. The CDR3 bases are TGTGCCAGCAGTTTGACGGGGAAGCCCCAGCATTTT.